Shown below are 30 T cell receptor beta chains from a single sample sequenced in a study of blood T cell repertoires in COVID-19. Generated by immunoSEQ multiplex PCR, the TCRdb table keeps only in-frame clones and is missing some. The sample has approximately 300,000 clones; nearly 90% are singletons. Sample: PBMCs or T cells enriched from blood (not recorded which). Source of these receptors: a woman in her 30s who had recovered from COVID-19.

J is TRBJ1-5 and V is TRBV5-1; 12 bases are a match to TRBD1. V lost 4 bases, J lost 1 base, and 9 bases stayed unmatched. Per the germline V gene, CDR1 is SGHRS and CDR2 is YFSETQ. This CDR3 is 18 amino acids long. The CDR3 here is CASSPGTGGVMSNQPQHF. The CDR3 coding sequence is TGCGCCAGCAGCCCGGGGACAGGGGGCGTGATGAGCAATCAGCCCCAGCATTTT. The full variable domain, in which reference TRBV5-1 and TRBJ1-5 provide the parts outside the CDR3, is KAGVTQTPRYLIKTRGQQVTLSCSPISGHRSVSWYQQTPGQGLQFLFEYFSETQRNKGNFPGRFSGRQFSNSRSEMNVSTLELGDSALYLCASSPGTGGVMSNQPQHFGDGTRLSIL.

The V gene is TRBV28, the J gene TRBJ1-5; 8 bases agree with TRBD1. Germline V gene sequence: CDR1 MDHEN, CDR2 SYDVKM. This CDR3 has 15 residues. J lost 2 bases, V lost 5 bases, and 5 bases had no gene match. The CDR3 DNA reads TGTGCCAGCAGTGTACAACAGGGGGGCAATCAGCCCCAGCATTTT. It specifies CASSVQQGGNQPQHF.

This clone has only one observation. The rearrangement uses TRBV14 and TRBJ2-2; D gene ambiguous. The germline CDR1 and CDR2 sequences are SGHDN and FVKESK. V lost 4 bases to trimming and J lost 0 bases, with 12 bases between them. This CDR3 contains 16 residues. CDR3 sequence (DNA): TGTGCCAGCAGCCCAATCTGGGCAGCGAACACCGGGGAGCTGTTTTTT. Translating it yields CASSPIWAANTGELFF.

This chain joins TRBV28 and TRBJ2-2; 7 nucleotides match TRBD1. Germline values: CDR1 MDHEN, CDR2 SYDVKM. This CDR3 has 16 residues. The V gene end was trimmed by 2 bases and the J gene end by 2 bases; junction bases not matched to a gene: 5. CDR3 amino acids: CASSLATGANTGELFF. CDR3 sequence (DNA): TGTGCCAGCAGTTTAGCTACAGGGGCCAACACCGGGGAGCTGTTTTTT. Looking up the rest from reference TRBV28 and TRBJ2-2 gives the full variable domain: DVKVTQSSRYLVKRTGEKVFLECVQDMDHENMFWYRQDPGLGLRLIYFSYDVKMKEKGDIPEGYSVSREKKERFSLILESASTNQTSMYLCASSLATGANTGELFFGEGSRLTVL.

This rearrangement joins TRBV5-8 to TRBJ1-5; tentatively, D is TRBD1 (5 bases). V lost 7 bases, J lost 0 bases, and 14 bases lay in between. CDR1 SGHTS and CDR2 YDEGEE come from the germline V gene. The CDR3 is made up of 15 amino acids. CDR3 protein: CASGRGARSNQPQHF. The CDR3 DNA reads TGTGCCAGCGGAAGGGGCGCGCGTAGCAATCAGCCCCAGCATTTT.

This chain links TRBV24-1 with TRBJ1-5; the D gene is possibly TRBD1 (5 bases). CDR3 length equals 17 residues. The germline V gene encodes CDR1 KGHDR and CDR2 SFDVKD. V shed 5 bases and J shed 1 base, with 17 bases lying between them. CDR3 DNA sequence: TGTGCCACCAGTGTACAGGAGTCGGAGTTAAGCAATCAGCCCCAGCATTTT. This translates into CATSVQESELSNQPQHF.

The chain uses TRBV5-4 and TRBJ2-3, with 10 bases aligning to TRBD1. With 4 bases clipped from V and 8 bases from J, the junction kept 10 bases outside the gene matches. The length of the CDR3 is 15 residues. Germline V gene lookup returns CDR1 SGHNT and CDR2 YYREEE (reference sequence). CDR3: CASSPPGQGSRTQYF. DNA for the CDR3: TGTGCCAGCAGCCCTCCGGGACAGGGGTCCCGTACGCAGTATTTT.

J is TRBJ2-3 and V is TRBV30; maybe TRBD2 (5 bases). V was cut by 0 bases and J by 6 bases, with 13 bases left in between. Germline V gene data show CDR1 as GTSNPN and CDR2 as SVGIG (reference sequence). The CDR3 covers 14 residues. This chain's CDR3 is CAWSVPGRGDTQYF. In DNA, the CDR3 is TGTGCCTGGAGTGTACCCGGGCGAGGGGATACGCAGTATTTT.

This chain connects TRBV6-4 to TRBJ2-7; TRBD1 is a possible D gene (6 bases). Germline CDR1 MRHNA, CDR2 SNTAGT. The ends were cut back, 6 bases at V and 0 bases at J, with 15 bases in the middle. The CDR3 totals 15 residues. As DNA, the CDR3 is TGTGCCAGCAGGGACCCCCGGGACAACTCCTACGAGCAGTACTTC. It is translated as CASRDPRDNSYEQYF.

The rearrangement uses TRBV4-3 and TRBJ1-2; 8 bases align to TRBD1. Germline V gives CDR1 LGHNA, CDR2 YSLEER. V lost 3 bases, J lost 4 bases, and 7 bases stayed unmatched. CDR3 length equals 15 residues. Written as DNA, the CDR3 is TGCGCCAGCAGCCAGGAACAGGGGGGAGGCTATGGCTACACCTTC. Its translation: CASSQEQGGGYGYTF.

The chain combines TRBV11-2 with TRBJ1-2, with D perhaps TRBD1 (5 bases). The CDR3 has 17 amino acids. Trimming left V 4 bases short and J 4 bases short, with 22 bases between. Germline V gene lookup returns CDR1 SGHAT and CDR2 FQNNGV. This CDR3 reads CASSSLRYGDRSYGYTF. CDR3 nucleotide sequence: TGTGCCAGCAGCTCACTTAGATACGGAGACAGAAGCTATGGCTACACCTTC.

The chain uses TRBV4-1 and TRBJ2-3; the match to TRBD2 covers 14 bases. The V gene end was trimmed by 4 bases and the J gene end by 5 bases; junction bases not matched to a gene: 5. Germline V gives CDR1 MGHRA, CDR2 YSYEKL. CDR3 length: 16 residues. CDR3 nucleotides: TGCGCCAGCAGCCTTGGACTAGCGGGAGGCGGAGATACGCAGTATTTT. Protein product: CASSLGLAGGGDTQYF.

The CDR3 here is CASSLRPSGASYNEQFF. The CDR3 nucleotides are TGTGCCAGCAGCTTAAGGCCTAGCGGGGCCTCCTACAATGAGCAGTTCTTC. This chain joins TRBV7-3 and TRBJ2-1; 9 nucleotides match TRBD2. The ends lost 1 base at V and 0 bases at J; junction bases unmatched: 4. Germline-derived CDR1 and CDR2 are SGHTA and FQGTGA. The CDR3 consists of 17 residues.

The rearrangement uses TRBV4-1 and TRBJ2-7; TRBD2 matches at 9 bases. CDR1 is MGHRA and CDR2 is YSYEKL in the germline V gene. V dropped 2 bases and J dropped 5; count of bases not matched to a gene: 7. CDR3 size: 15 residues. CDR3 DNA: TGCGCCAGCAGCCAACATGGACTAGCGACTAACGAGCAGTACTTC. Protein sequence: CASSQHGLATNEQYF.

The rearrangement uses TRBV4-1 and TRBJ2-1, with 7 bases lining up with TRBD2. The CDR3 runs to 19 residues. Germline V gene data show CDR1 as MGHRA and CDR2 as YSYEKL. The ends lost 2 bases at V and 2 bases at J; junction bases unmatched: 15. DNA for the CDR3: TGCGCCAGCAGCCAACTTCCCGTCTGGGGGGGAACAACCTACAATGAGCAGTTCTTC. Amino acid sequence: CASSQLPVWGGTTYNEQFF.

The rearrangement joins TRBV11-3 to TRBJ2-1; TRBD2 agrees at 7 bases. CDR1 and CDR2 from the germline V gene are SGHNT and YENEEA. V lost 1 base, J lost 7 bases, and 10 bases stayed unmatched. This CDR3 is built from 16 residues. The CDR3 loop is CASSLGGLAERNEQFF. CDR3 bases: TGTGCCAGCAGCTTAGGCGGGCTAGCGGAACGAAATGAGCAGTTCTTC.

The CDR3 coding sequence is TGTGCCAGCAGTCCAGCGGGAGGCGATGAGCAGTTCTTC. Protein: CASSPAGGDEQFF. J is TRBJ2-1 and V is TRBV27, with 9 bases identical to TRBD2. The CDR3 has 13 amino acids. From germline, CDR1 is MNHEY and CDR2 SMNVEV (reference sequence). With 5 bases clipped from V and 8 bases from J, the junction kept 4 bases outside the gene matches.

Notes on this clone: The same CDR3 also results from other DNA sequences found in this sample. The chain has TRBV7-2 and TRBJ2-7; a possible D gene is TRBD1 (5 bases). V was trimmed by 5 bases and J by 1 base, leaving 12 bases between them. The CDR3 is made up of 14 amino acids. Germline CDR1 is SGHTA and CDR2 is FQGNSA. This CDR3 reads CASSLTSGSYEQYF. The CDR3 bases are TGTGCCAGCAGCCTCACATCAGGGTCCTACGAGCAGTACTTC.

V gene TRBV10-3 combines with J gene TRBJ2-7; D might be TRBD1 (5 bases). The ends were cut back, 6 bases at V and 0 bases at J, with 12 bases in the middle. Germline V gene sequence: CDR1 ENHRY, CDR2 SYGVKD. The CDR3 sequence is 14 residues long. Here the CDR3 DNA reads TGTGCCATCAGGACAGACCTTAGCTCCTACGAGCAGTACTTC. It translates to CAIRTDLSSYEQYF.

Only one count was recorded for this clone. This chain connects TRBV19 to TRBJ2-7; TRBD2 might be the D (6 bases). CDR1 and CDR2 from the germline V gene are LNHDA and SQIVND (reference sequence). The V end was cut by 10 bases, the J end by 3 bases, with 22 bases between. The CDR3 length is 15 residues. Written as DNA, the CDR3 is TGTGCCACCAAAAGGGGCGGGACGCCCATCTACGAGCAGTACTTC. Encoded protein: CATKRGGTPIYEQYF.

The V gene is TRBV5-5, the J gene TRBJ1-2; a weak D match, TRBD1 (6 bases). Germline V gives CDR1 SGHKS, CDR2 YYEKEE (reference sequence). Trimming removed 0 bases from V and 4 bases from J, with 10 bases in between. This CDR3 comprises 14 residues. This chain's CDR3 is CASSLGGRSYGYTF. The CDR3 coding sequence is TGTGCCAGCAGCTTGGGGGGGCGCAGCTATGGCTACACCTTC.

J is TRBJ2-1 and V is TRBV10-3; 15 nucleotides match TRBD2. V was pared by 4 bases and J by 15 bases, with 1 base of the junction left unmatched. This CDR3 region has 12 residues. Germline CDR1 reads ENHRY; CDR2 reads SYGVKD. CDR3 DNA: TGTGCCATCAGTGCGGGACTAGCGGGAGGGTTCTTC. This encodes CAISAGLAGGFF.

The rearrangement uses TRBV5-1 and TRBJ2-3; D is perhaps TRBD2 (6 bases). Trimming removed 2 bases from V and 0 bases from J, with 13 bases in between. There are 16 residues in the CDR3. CDR1 is SGHRS, CDR2 YFSETQ, per germline. CDR3 in DNA: TGCGCCAGCAGCTTCACTAGCACATCTAGCACAGATACGCAGTATTTT. Amino acids: CASSFTSTSSTDTQYF.

V is TRBV6-4 and J is TRBJ2-2; D is ambiguous. V lost 5 bases, J lost 3 bases, and 10 bases lay in between. Germline loops: CDR1 MRHNA, CDR2 SNTAGT. CDR3 size: 14 residues. CDR3 DNA sequence: TGTGCCAGCAGTAATTCGGCGGACACCGGGGAGCTGTTTTTT. Translating gives CASSNSADTGELFF.

V usage is TRBV2 and J usage is TRBJ1-2, with 7 bases lining up with TRBD1. The ends lost 7 bases at V and 0 bases at J; junction bases unmatched: 8. Per the germline V gene, CDR1 is SNHLY and CDR2 is FYNNEI. The CDR3 covers 15 residues. CDR3 nucleotides: TGTGCCAGCAATCCATCGGGACAGTCTAACTATGGCTACACCTTC. It specifies CASNPSGQSNYGYTF.

The chain carries TRBV7-9 and TRBJ1-1, with a tentative D call TRBD1 (6 bases). Germline CDR1 SEHNR, CDR2 FQNEAQ (reference sequence). Trimming removed 6 bases from V and 3 bases from J, with 14 bases in between. This CDR3 contains 14 residues. In nucleotides, the CDR3 is TGTGCCAGCAGTCCCGAGGGGGGGTACACTGAAGCTTTCTTT. The encoded protein is CASSPEGGYTEAFF.

This clone was observed a handful of times. CDR3 DNA: TGTGCCAGCGTGAGACAGGGTAATCAGCCCCAGCATTTT. Translation gives CASVRQGNQPQHF. The chain joins TRBV6-5 to TRBJ1-5; 7 bases align to TRBD1. J was trimmed by 4 bases and V by 8 bases; bases with no gene match: 5. Germline CDR1 MNHEY, CDR2 SVGAGI. The CDR3 has 13 residues.

The V gene is TRBV12-3 or TRBV12-4, the J gene TRBJ1-1; 7 positions match TRBD1. The V and J ends lost 5 bases and 5 bases, in that order; junction bases with no gene match: 5. The CDR3 has 13 amino acids. The CDR3 DNA reads TGTGCCAGCAGTAAGGGACAGCTTACTGAAGCTTTCTTT. Translating it yields CASSKGQLTEAFF.

V and J are TRBV9 and TRBJ1-2; 7 nucleotides align to TRBD1. CDR3 length: 14 amino acids. Germline V CDR1 and CDR2: SGDLS, YYNGEE. V lost 4 bases and J lost 4; bases outside the gene matches: 7. The CDR3 coding sequence is TGTGCCAGCAGCCAAACGGGACAGTCCTATGGCTACACCTTC. Its translation: CASSQTGQSYGYTF.

J is TRBJ2-1 and V is TRBV7-8; D is perhaps TRBD1 (6 bases). This CDR3 has 14 residues. Trimming removed 5 bases from V and 5 bases from J, with 13 bases in between. Germline-derived CDR1 and CDR2 are SGHVS and FQNEAQ. Here the CDR3 reads CASSPRDINNEQFF. The CDR3 bases are TGTGCCAGCAGCCCCCGGGACATTAACAATGAGCAGTTCTTC.